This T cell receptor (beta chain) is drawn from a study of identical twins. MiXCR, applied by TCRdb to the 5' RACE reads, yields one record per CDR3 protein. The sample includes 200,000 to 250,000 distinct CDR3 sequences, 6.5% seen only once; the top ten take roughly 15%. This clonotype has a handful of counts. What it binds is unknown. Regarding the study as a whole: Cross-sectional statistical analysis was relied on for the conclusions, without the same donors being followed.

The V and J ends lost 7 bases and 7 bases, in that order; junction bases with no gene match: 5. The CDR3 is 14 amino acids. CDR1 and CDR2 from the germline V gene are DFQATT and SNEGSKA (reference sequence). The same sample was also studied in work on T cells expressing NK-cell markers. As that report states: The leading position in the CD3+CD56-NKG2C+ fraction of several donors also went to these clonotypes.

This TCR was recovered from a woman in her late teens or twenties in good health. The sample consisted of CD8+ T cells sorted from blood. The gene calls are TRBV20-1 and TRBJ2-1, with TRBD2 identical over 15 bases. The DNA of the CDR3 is TGCAGTGTCGACGGGACTAGCGGGAGGAATGAGCAGTTCTTC. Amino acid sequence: CSVDGTSGRNEQFF.